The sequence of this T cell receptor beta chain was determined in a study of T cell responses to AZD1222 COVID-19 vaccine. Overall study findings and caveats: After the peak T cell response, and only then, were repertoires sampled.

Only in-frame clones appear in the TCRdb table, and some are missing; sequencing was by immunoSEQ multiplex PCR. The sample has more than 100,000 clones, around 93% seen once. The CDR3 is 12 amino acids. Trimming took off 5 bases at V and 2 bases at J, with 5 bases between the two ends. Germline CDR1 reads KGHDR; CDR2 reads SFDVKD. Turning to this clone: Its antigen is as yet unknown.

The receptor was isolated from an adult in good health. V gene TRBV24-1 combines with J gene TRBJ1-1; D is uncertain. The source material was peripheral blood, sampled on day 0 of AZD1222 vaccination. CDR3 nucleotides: TGTGCCACCAGTGTAGGAAACACTGAAGCTTTCTTT. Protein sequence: CATSVGNTEAFF.